The 13 T cell receptor beta chains below all came from one sample that was sequenced in a study of T cell responses to AZD1222 COVID-19 vaccine. Generated by immunoSEQ multiplex PCR, the TCRdb table keeps only in-frame clones and is missing some. The sample consists of roughly 160,000 clones, around 90% of them appearing once. The source was peripheral blood, collected on day 0 of MenACWY control vaccination. Source of these receptors: an adult in good health.

The J gene is TRBJ1-2, the V gene TRBV7-2, with D possibly TRBD1 on 5 matching bases. Germline assignment: CDR1 SGHTA and CDR2 FQGNSA. The CDR3 loop spans 15 amino acids. Between the trimmed V and J ends, which lost 5 bases and 8 bases, there was a span of 21 bases. The CDR3 is CASSEGTRVRRGYTF. DNA for the CDR3: TGTGCCAGCAGCGAGGGGACGAGGGTGCGGCGGGGCTACACCTTC.

The chain combines TRBV19 with TRBJ2-2; 12 bases are a match to TRBD1. Germline assignment: CDR1 LNHDA and CDR2 SQIVND (reference sequence). The CDR3 sequence is 16 residues long. V shed 5 bases and J 7 bases; nucleotides not matched to a gene: 8. The DNA of the CDR3 is TGTGCCAGTAGTCTCCGGGACAGGGGGCTTGGCGGGGAGCTGTTTTTT. It encodes CASSLRDRGLGGELFF. The full variable domain, completed using reference TRBV19 and TRBJ2-2, is DGGITQSPKYLFRKEGQNVTLSCEQNLNHDAMYWYRQDPGQGLRLIYYSQIVNDFQKGDIAEGYSVSREKKESFPLTVTSAQKNPTAFYLCASSLRDRGLGGELFFGEGSRLTVL.

The V gene is TRBV4-1, the J gene TRBJ2-7; D is unresolved. Trimming took off 0 bases at V and 3 bases at J, with 18 bases between the two ends. The CDR3 loop spans 17 amino acids. CDR1 and CDR2 (germline): MGHRA, YSYEKL. The CDR3 DNA sequence: TGCGCCAGCAGCCAAGAATCACAGAGCTCCACTTACTACGAGCAGTACTTC. It encodes CASSQESQSSTYYEQYF.

This sequence joins TRBV12-3 or TRBV12-4 and TRBJ2-1; 7 nucleotides agree with TRBD2. The V gene end was trimmed by 2 bases and the J gene end by 11 bases; junction bases not matched to a gene: 6. The CDR3 is 13 residues long. The CDR3 sequence: CASSLFAGDKQFF. DNA of the CDR3: TGTGCCAGCAGTTTATTTGCGGGAGATAAGCAGTTCTTC.

This rearrangement joins TRBV28 to TRBJ1-6, with D uncertain. The CDR3 is made up of 16 amino acids. Germline assignment: CDR1 MDHEN and CDR2 SYDVKM. V was clipped by 3 bases and J by 0 bases, with 9 bases between them. The CDR3 nucleotides are TGTGCCAGCAGTTTTGAGGCCGTCTCCTATAATTCACCCCTCCACTTT. As protein: CASSFEAVSYNSPLHF.

The chain carries TRBV30 and TRBJ2-5; no firm D call. The germline V and J ends were trimmed by 4 bases and 3 bases, with 6 bases remaining between them. CDR3 size: 11 residues. Germline lookup yields CDR1 GTSNPN and CDR2 SVGIG (reference sequence). The CDR3, as DNA: TGTGCCTGGACCTCTAAAGAGACCCAGTACTTC. Protein product: CAWTSKETQYF.

The rearrangement joins TRBV7-3 to TRBJ2-7; TRBD2 agrees at 9 bases. V lost 5 bases, J lost 5 bases, and 10 bases stayed unmatched. Germline CDR1 reads SGHTA; CDR2 reads FQGTGA. This CDR3 comprises 15 residues. The CDR3 DNA sequence: TGTGCCAGCAGCGCCGTAGCGGGAGTCGTGAACGAGCAGTACTTC. Protein: CASSAVAGVVNEQYF. The whole variable domain, filled in from reference TRBV7-3 and TRBJ2-7, reads GAGVSQTPSNKVTEKGKYVELRCDPISGHTALYWYRQSLGQGPEFLIYFQGTGAADDSGLPNDRFFAVRPEGSVSTLKIQRTERGDSAVYLCASSAVAGVVNEQYFGPGTRLTVT.

This chain's CDR3 is CAWSVHGGEQPQHF. The CDR3 nucleotides read TGTGCCTGGAGTGTACACGGAGGAGAGCAGCCCCAGCATTTT. V gene TRBV30 combines with J gene TRBJ1-5; D not certain. V lost 0 bases to trimming and J lost 7 bases, with 13 bases between them. Germline CDR1 is GTSNPN and CDR2 is SVGIG (reference sequence). This CDR3 comprises 14 residues. Complete variable domain (other parts from reference TRBV30 and TRBJ1-5): SQTIHQWPATLVQPVGSPLSLECTVEGTSNPNLYWYRQAAGRGLQLLFYSVGIGQISSEVPQNLSASRPQDRQFILSSKKLLLSDSGFYLCAWSVHGGEQPQHFGDGTRLSIL.

The chain uses TRBV7-9 and TRBJ1-5; a weak D match, TRBD1 (6 bases). The V end was cut by 4 bases, the J end by 6 bases, with 10 bases between. Germline lookup yields CDR1 SEHNR and CDR2 FQNEAQ (reference sequence). The CDR3 consists of 13 residues. DNA for the CDR3: TGTGCCAGCAGCTCCGAAGGGGGTCAGCCCCAGCATTTT. Its translation: CASSSEGGQPQHF. Supplemented by reference TRBV7-9 and TRBJ1-5, the full variable domain reads DTGVSQNPRHKITKRGQNVTFRCDPISEHNRLYWYRQTLGQGPEFLTYFQNEAQLEKSRLLSDRFSAERPKGSFSTLEIQRTEQGDSAMYLCASSSEGGQPQHFGDGTRLSIL.

This chain uses TRBV7-9 with TRBJ2-7; 7 nucleotides line up with TRBD1. This CDR3 is built from 14 residues. Germline values: CDR1 SEHNR, CDR2 FQNEAQ (reference sequence). The V gene end was trimmed by 4 bases and the J gene end by 4 bases; junction bases not matched to a gene: 7. The CDR3 spells CASSSRQGIYEQYF. In DNA, the CDR3 is TGTGCCAGCAGCTCCCGACAGGGTATTTACGAGCAGTACTTC.

This clone was counted once. The rearrangement links TRBV7-9 to TRBJ2-1; 9 bases map to TRBD2. Germline V gene lookup returns CDR1 SEHNR and CDR2 FQNEAQ (reference sequence). The V and J ends lost 4 bases and 8 bases, in that order; junction bases with no gene match: 9. The CDR3 length is 15 residues. The CDR3, as DNA: TGTGCCAGCAGCTCCTATATAGCGGGAGAATATGAGCAGTTCTTC. This encodes CASSSYIAGEYEQFF.

The chain employs TRBV4-3 and TRBJ1-1; D uncertain. Germline assignment: CDR1 LGHNA and CDR2 YSLEER. This CDR3 is 14 amino acids long. Trimming stripped 5 bases from V and 1 base from J, with 11 bases between. In nucleotides, the CDR3 is TGCGCCAGCAGCGGGGTGGCAGGGAACACTGAAGCTTTCTTT. This translates into CASSGVAGNTEAFF.

The chain joins TRBV9 to TRBJ2-7; TRBD1 might be the D (5 bases). Germline loops: CDR1 SGDLS, CDR2 YYNGEE. This CDR3 contains 14 residues. Trimming pared 4 bases from V and 0 bases from J, leaving 11 bases between. CDR3 sequence (DNA): TGTGCCAGCAGCCCTCGGACACTCTCCTACGAGCAGTACTTC. Residues: CASSPRTLSYEQYF. Full variable domain (outside the CDR3, taken from reference TRBV9 and TRBJ2-7): DSGVTQTPKHLITATGQRVTLRCSPRSGDLSVYWYQQSLDQGLQFLIQYYNGEERAKGNILERFSAQQFPDLHSELNLSSLELGDSALYFCASSPRTLSYEQYFGPGTRLTVT.